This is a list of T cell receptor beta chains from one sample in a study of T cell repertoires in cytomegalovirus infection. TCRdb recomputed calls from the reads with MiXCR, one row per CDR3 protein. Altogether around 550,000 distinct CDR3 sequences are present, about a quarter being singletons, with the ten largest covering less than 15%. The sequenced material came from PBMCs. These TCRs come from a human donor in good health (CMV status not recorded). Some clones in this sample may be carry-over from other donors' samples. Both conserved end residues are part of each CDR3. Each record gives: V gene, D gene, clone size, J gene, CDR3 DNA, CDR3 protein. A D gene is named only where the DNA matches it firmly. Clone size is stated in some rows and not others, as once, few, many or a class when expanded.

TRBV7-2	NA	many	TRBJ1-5	TGTGCCAGCAGCCGGTTGGTTGGGCCCCAGCATTTT	CASSRLVGPQHF
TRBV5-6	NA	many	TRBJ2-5	TGTGCCAGCAGCCCGGGACAAATCCAAGAGACCCAGTACTTC	CASSPGQIQETQYF
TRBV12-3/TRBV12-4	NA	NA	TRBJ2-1	TGTGCCAGCAGCGGACAGAGGGGCTACAATGAGCAGTTCTTC	CASSGQRGYNEQFF
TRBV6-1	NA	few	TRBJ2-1	TGTGCCAGCACCATTTATGGGAGGACAGAGTATGAGCAGTTCTTC	CASTIYGRTEYEQFF
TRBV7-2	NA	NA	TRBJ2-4	TGTGCCAGCAGTATAAACGGGGGCGGGCAAAACATTCAGTACTTC	CASSINGGGQNIQYF
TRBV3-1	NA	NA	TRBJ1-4	TGTGCCAGCAGCCAGTTGGACAGACGGGAAAAACTGTTTTTT	CASSQLDRREKLFF
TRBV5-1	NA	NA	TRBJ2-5	TGCGCCAGCAGCTCCCGAAAAGGGGATTTTGGAGAGACCCAGTACTTC	CASSSRKGDFGETQYF
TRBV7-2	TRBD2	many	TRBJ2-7	TGTGCCAGCAGCTTCTTGTTGACTAGCGGGAGTTTCCACGAGCAGTACTTC	CASSFLLTSGSFHEQYF
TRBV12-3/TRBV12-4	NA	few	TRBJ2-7	TGTGCCAGCAGTTTAGTAGGCGTCGAGCAGTACTTC	CASSLVGVEQYF
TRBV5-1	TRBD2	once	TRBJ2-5	TGCGCCAGCAGCCAGAATCCGGTAGCGGGAGGAGAGACCCAGTACTTC	CASSQNPVAGGETQYF
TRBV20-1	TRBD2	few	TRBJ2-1	TGCAGTGCTCGGTCCGGGGAGGGCCTCGCCGTTGGCCCCGGTCTGTTAGAGCAGTTCTTC	CSARSGEGLAVGPGLLEQFF
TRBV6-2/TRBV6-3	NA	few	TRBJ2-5	TGTGCCAGCAGTTACTCCGGGGGCGCGGGAGAGACCCAGTACTTC	CASSYSGGAGETQYF
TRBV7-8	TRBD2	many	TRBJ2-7	TGTGCCAGCAGCTTAGTGGGTGGGACTAGATCCCTCGAGCAGTACTTC	CASSLVGGTRSLEQYF
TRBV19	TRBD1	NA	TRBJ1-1	TGTGCCAGTAGCCCGACGACAGGGGGTCACACTGAAGCTTTCTTT	CASSPTTGGHTEAFF
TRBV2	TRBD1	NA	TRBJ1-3	TGTGCCAGCAGTGCCACGACAGGGGCCAGCTCTGGAAACACCATATATTTT	CASSATTGASSGNTIYF
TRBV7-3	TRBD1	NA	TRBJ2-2	TGTGCCAGCAGCTTTTTCCTTCGCCCGACAGGGGGTGACACCGGGGAGCTGTTTTTT	CASSFFLRPTGGDTGELFF
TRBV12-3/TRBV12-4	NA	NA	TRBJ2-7	TGTGCCAGCAGTGTAACTCAACCCTCCCTCTACGAGCAGTACTTC	CASSVTQPSLYEQYF
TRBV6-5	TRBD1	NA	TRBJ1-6	TGTGCCAGCAGTACCACGGGACAGTGGAATAATTCACCCCTCCACTTT	CASSTTGQWNNSPLHF
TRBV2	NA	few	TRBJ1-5	TGTGCCAGCAGTTCCGGGGACCTTGGGAATCAGCCCCAGCATTTT	CASSSGDLGNQPQHF
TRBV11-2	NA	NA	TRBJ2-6	TGTGCCAGCAGCTTAGCTCCCAGTAGCTCTGGGGCCAACGTCCTGACTTTC	CASSLAPSSSGANVLTF
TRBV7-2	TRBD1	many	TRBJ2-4	TGTGCCAGCAGCCCCCACGTAACACAGGGGGCCAAAAACATTCAGTACTTC	CASSPHVTQGAKNIQYF
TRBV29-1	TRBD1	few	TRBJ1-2	TGCAGCGCAATGTCCGGGACAGGGAGTTTATTCTATGGCTACACCTTC	CSAMSGTGSLFYGYTF
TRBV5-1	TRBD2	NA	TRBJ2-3	TGCGCCAGCAGCTTGGATATTAGCGGGAGGACAGATACGCAGTATTTT	CASSLDISGRTDTQYF
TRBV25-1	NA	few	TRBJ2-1	TGTGCCAGCAGTGACAGGATCTCCTACAATGAGCAGTTCTTC	CASSDRISYNEQFF
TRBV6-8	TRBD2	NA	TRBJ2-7	TGTGCCAGCATGGGTGGCGGGACTAGCGACTCCTACGAGCAGTACTTC	CASMGGGTSDSYEQYF
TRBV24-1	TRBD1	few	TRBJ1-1	TGTGCCACCAGTGACCCTAGACAGGGGAACACTGAAGCTTTCTTT	CATSDPRQGNTEAFF
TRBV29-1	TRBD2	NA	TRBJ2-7	TGCAGCGTTGAAACTAGCGGGAGCCCCCACGAGCAGTACTTC	CSVETSGSPHEQYF
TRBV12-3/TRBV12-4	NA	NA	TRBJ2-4	TGTGCCAGCAGTTTTGAGGGGAAAAACATTCAGTACTTC	CASSFEGKNIQYF
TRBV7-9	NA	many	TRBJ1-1	TGTGCCAGCAGCCCCCGGGTGGGGGGGGGTGAAGCTTTCTTT	CASSPRVGGGEAFF
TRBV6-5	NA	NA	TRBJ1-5	TGTGCCAGCAGGGGGAATGTTGACAATCAGCCCCAGCATTTT	CASRGNVDNQPQHF
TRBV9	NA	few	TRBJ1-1	TGTGCCAGCAGCACCCTTGGGGCAGTGAACACTGAAGCTTTCTTT	CASSTLGAVNTEAFF
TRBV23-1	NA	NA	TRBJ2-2	TGCGCCAGCAGTCAGCGGGTGCGGGGCGGGGAGCTGTTTTTT	CASSQRVRGGELFF
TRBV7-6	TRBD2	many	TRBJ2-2	TGTGCCAGCAGCCTACTAGCGGGAGAAGGCGGGGAGCTGTTTTTT	CASSLLAGEGGELFF
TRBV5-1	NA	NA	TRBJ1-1	TGCGCCAGCACCTCCCTTAATATGAACACTGAAGCTTTCTTT	CASTSLNMNTEAFF
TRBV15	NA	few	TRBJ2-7	TGTGCCACCAGCAGAGACGGGCCGTACGAGCAGTACTTC	CATSRDGPYEQYF
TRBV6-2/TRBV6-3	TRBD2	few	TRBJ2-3	TGTGCCAGCAGCCCCTTCGGGGGGGCAGATACGCAGTATTTT	CASSPFGGADTQYF
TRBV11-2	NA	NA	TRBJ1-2	TGTGCCAGCAGCTTAGAATCGGATGGCTACACCTTC	CASSLESDGYTF
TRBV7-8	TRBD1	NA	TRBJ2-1	TGTGCCAGCAGCGGACAGGTCTACAATGAGCAGTTCTTC	CASSGQVYNEQFF
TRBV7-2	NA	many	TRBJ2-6	TGTGCCAGCAGCTTAGCGGGGCGAGGGGGAAGCTCTGGGGCCAACGTCCTGACTTTC	CASSLAGRGGSSGANVLTF
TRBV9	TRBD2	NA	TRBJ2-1	TGTGCCAGCAGCGGTTCACTAGCGGCTAGCTCCTACAATGAGCAGTTCTTC	CASSGSLAASSYNEQFF
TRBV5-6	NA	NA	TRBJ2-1	TGTGCCAGCAGCTTGTATGAAGCTGAGCAGTTCTTC	CASSLYEAEQFF
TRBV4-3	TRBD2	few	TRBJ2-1	TGCGCCAGCAGCCAAGTAGGACTAGCTGACGAGCAGTTCTTC	CASSQVGLADEQFF
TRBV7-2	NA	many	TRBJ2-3	TGTGCCAGCAGCCGTAGGAGGGGGATTACAGATACGCAGTATTTT	CASSRRRGITDTQYF
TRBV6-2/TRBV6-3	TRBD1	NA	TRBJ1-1	TGTGCCAGCAGTCTGATCCCGACAGGGTGGGAATCAATGAACACTGAAGCTTTCTTT	CASSLIPTGWESMNTEAFF
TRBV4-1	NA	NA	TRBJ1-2	TGCGCCAGCAGCCAAGATCGGGGGGTTGGCTATGGCTACACCTTC	CASSQDRGVGYGYTF
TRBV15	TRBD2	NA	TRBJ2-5	TGTGCCACCAGCAGAGTTATAGCGGGAGGAATAGAGACCCAGTACTTC	CATSRVIAGGIETQYF
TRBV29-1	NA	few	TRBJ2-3	TGCAGCGGACAGGAAACTACTAGCACAGATACGCAGTATTTT	CSGQETTSTDTQYF
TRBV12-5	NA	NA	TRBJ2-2	TGTGCTAGTGGCCTCGGGACTGCCGACACCGGGGAGCTGTTTTTT	CASGLGTADTGELFF
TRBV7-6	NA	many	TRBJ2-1	TGTGCCAGCAGCCCACGCAACGTGGGGGTCGGGAGAGGCAATGAGCAGTTCTTC	CASSPRNVGVGRGNEQFF
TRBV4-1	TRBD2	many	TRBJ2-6	TGCGCCAGCAGCCAAGGGCTATTGGCGGGAGGGATTGATTCTGGGGCCAACGTCCTGACTTTC	CASSQGLLAGGIDSGANVLTF
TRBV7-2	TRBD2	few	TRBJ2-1	TGTGCCAGCAGCTTAAGCCTAGCGGTCAATGAGCAGTTCTTC	CASSLSLAVNEQFF
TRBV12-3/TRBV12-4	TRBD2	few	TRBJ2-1	TGTGCCAGCAAGCCAGGCCCAGCGGGAGCCCATGAGCAGTTCTTC	CASKPGPAGAHEQFF
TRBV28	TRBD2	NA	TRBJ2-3	TGTGCCAGCAGTTTATGGGGGACTAGCGGGAGAGATACGCAGTATTTT	CASSLWGTSGRDTQYF
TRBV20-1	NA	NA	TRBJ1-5	TGCAGTGCCCCTCAGGGAGGGCAGCCCCAGCATTTT	CSAPQGGQPQHF
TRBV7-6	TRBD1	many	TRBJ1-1	TGTGCCAGCAGCAGACAGGGCGGGAACACTGAAGCTTTCTTT	CASSRQGGNTEAFF
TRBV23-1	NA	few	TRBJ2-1	TGCGCCAGCAGTCAATTTCCTGGCCTAACGAACGACAATGAGCAGTTCTTC	CASSQFPGLTNDNEQFF
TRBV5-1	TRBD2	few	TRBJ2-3	TGCGCCAGCAGCTTGGTAGCGGGAGATCGAACAGATACGCAGTATTTT	CASSLVAGDRTDTQYF